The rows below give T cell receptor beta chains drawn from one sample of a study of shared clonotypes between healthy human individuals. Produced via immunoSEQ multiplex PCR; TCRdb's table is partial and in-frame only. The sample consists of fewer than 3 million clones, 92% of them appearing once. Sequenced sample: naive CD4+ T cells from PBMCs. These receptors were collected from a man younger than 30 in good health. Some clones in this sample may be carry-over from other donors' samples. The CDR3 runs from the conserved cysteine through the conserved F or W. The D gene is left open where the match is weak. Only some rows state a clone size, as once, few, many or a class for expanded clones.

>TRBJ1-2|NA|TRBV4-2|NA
CASSSLLPDYGYTF
TGTGCCAGCAGTTCATTGCTGCCAGACTATGGCTACACCTTC
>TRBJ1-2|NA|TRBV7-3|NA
CASGGPNYGYTF
TGTGCCAGCGGGGGACCTAACTATGGCTACACCTTC
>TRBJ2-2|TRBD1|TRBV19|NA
CASSSPGQGAGWTGELFF
TGTGCCAGTAGTTCTCCGGGACAGGGGGCAGGGTGGACCGGGGAGCTGTTTTTT
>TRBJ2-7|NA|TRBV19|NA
CASSTYPARLRYF
TGTGCCAGTAGTACCTACCCCGCTAGGTTACGGTACTTC
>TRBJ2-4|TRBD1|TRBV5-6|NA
CASSHGQGKNIQYF
TGTGCCAGCAGCCACGGACAGGGGAAAAACATTCAGTACTTC
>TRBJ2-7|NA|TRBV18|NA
CASSPPPGTYEQYF
TGTGCCAGCTCACCACCCCCAGGAACCTACGAGCAGTACTTC
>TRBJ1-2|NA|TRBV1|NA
CTSRERPTGGDNYGYTF
TGCACCAGCAGAGAACGTCCGACAGGGGGCGATAACTATGGCTACACCTTC
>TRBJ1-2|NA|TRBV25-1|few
CASSDSLGYTF
TGTGCCAGCAGTGACAGTCTCGGCTACACCTTC
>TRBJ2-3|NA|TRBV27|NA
CASSLWSWELDTQYF
TGTGCCAGCAGTTTATGGTCTTGGGAACTAGATACGCAGTATTTT
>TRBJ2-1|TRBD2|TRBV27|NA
CASRLAGGYNEQFF
TGTGCCAGCAGATTAGCGGGAGGGTACAATGAGCAGTTCTTC
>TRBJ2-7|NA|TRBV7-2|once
CASSPGMDTYEQYF
TGTGCCAGCAGCCCCGGGATGGACACCTACGAGCAGTACTTC
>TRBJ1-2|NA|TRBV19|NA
CASSISGDQGYGYTF
TGTGCCAGTAGTATTTCAGGGGACCAGGGCTATGGCTACACCTTC
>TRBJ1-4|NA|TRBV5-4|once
CASSKRGLGEKLFF
TGTGCCAGCAGCAAAAGGGGACTCGGGGAAAAACTGTTTTTT
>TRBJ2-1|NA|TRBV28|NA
CASSFAGPSYNEQFF
TGTGCCAGCAGTTTTGCCGGTCCCTCCTACAATGAGCAGTTCTTC
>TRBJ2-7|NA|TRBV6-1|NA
CASSEGPSYEQYF
TGTGCCAGCAGTGAAGGTCCCTCCTACGAGCAGTACTTC
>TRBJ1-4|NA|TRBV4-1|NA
CASSQVGTPNEKLFF
TGCGCCAGCAGCCAAGTCGGGACCCCTAATGAAAAACTGTTTTTT
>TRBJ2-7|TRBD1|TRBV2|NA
CASGTGGEQYF
TGTGCCAGTGGGACAGGGGGCGAGCAGTACTTC
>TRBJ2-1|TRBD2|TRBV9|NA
CASSVTSGYNEQFF
TGTGCCAGCAGCGTAACTAGCGGGTACAATGAGCAGTTCTTC
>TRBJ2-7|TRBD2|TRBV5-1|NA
CASSFDRLAVSYEQYF
TGCGCCAGCAGCTTTGATAGACTAGCGGTATCCTACGAGCAGTACTTC
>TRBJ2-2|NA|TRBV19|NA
CASSIAGPSGPGELFF
TGTGCCAGTAGTATAGCCGGGCCATCGGGCCCCGGGGAGCTGTTTTTT
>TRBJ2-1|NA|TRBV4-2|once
CASSQDAAGTKFF
TGTGCCAGCAGCCAAGATGCGGCAGGGACAAAGTTCTTC
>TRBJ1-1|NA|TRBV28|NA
CASSLLNTEAFF
TGTGCCAGCAGTCTGCTGAACACTGAAGCTTTCTTT
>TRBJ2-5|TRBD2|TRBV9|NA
CASSVGVLAGATQYF
TGTGCCAGCAGCGTAGGAGTCCTAGCGGGAGCGACCCAGTACTTC
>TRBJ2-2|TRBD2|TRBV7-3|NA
CASSLTAASGRAGELFF
TGTGCCAGCAGCTTAACGGCGGCTAGCGGGAGGGCCGGGGAGCTGTTTTTT
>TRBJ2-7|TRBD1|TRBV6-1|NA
CASTPPGGAYEQYF
TGTGCCAGCACCCCTCCAGGGGGCGCGTACGAGCAGTACTTC
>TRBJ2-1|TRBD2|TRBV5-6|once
CASSLIGAGAYNEQFF
TGTGCCAGCAGCTTGATCGGTGCGGGAGCCTACAATGAGCAGTTCTTC
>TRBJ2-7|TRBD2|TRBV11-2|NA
CASSYFVSGIFHEQYF
TGTGCCAGCAGCTACTTTGTTAGCGGGATTTTCCACGAGCAGTACTTC
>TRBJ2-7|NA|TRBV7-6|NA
CASSLSASGPYEQYF
TGTGCCAGCAGCTTAAGCGCCAGCGGACCCTACGAGCAGTACTTC
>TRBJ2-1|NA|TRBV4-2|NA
CASSQADQNEQFF
TGTGCCAGCAGCCAAGCAGACCAAAATGAGCAGTTCTTC
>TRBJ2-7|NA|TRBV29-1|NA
CSVHTTYEQYF
TGCAGCGTGCACACTACCTACGAGCAGTACTTC
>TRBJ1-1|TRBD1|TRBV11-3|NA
CASSFSGGAETEAFF
TGTGCCAGCAGCTTTTCAGGGGGCGCGGAGACTGAAGCTTTCTTT
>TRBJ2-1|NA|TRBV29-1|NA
CSAYPSGDGWYEQFF
TGCAGCGCATACCCCTCGGGCGATGGGTGGTATGAGCAGTTCTTC
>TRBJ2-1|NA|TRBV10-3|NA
CAISESGGVRSTDEQFF
TGTGCCATCAGTGAGTCAGGAGGGGTCCGTTCCACAGATGAGCAGTTCTTC
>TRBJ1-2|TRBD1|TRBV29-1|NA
CSVDRPKDGYTF
TGCAGCGTGGACAGGCCTAAGGATGGCTACACCTTC
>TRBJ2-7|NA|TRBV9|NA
CASSVSTWDEQYF
TGTGCCAGCAGCGTAAGCACCTGGGACGAGCAGTACTTC
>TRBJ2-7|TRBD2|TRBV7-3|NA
CASSLLAGGIYEQYF
TGTGCCAGCAGCTTATTAGCGGGAGGAATCTACGAGCAGTACTTC
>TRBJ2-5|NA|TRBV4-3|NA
CASSHISGSGTQYF
TGCGCCAGCAGCCATATTTCCGGGTCGGGGACCCAGTACTTC
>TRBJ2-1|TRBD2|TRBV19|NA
CASSTSGPGDNEQFF
TGTGCCAGTAGTACTAGCGGGCCAGGGGACAATGAGCAGTTCTTC
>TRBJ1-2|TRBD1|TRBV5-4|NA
CASSSGQGDGYTF
TGTGCCAGCAGTTCAGGACAGGGGGATGGCTACACCTTC
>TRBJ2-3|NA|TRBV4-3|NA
CASSQVGGDADTQYF
TGCGCCAGCAGCCAAGTTGGGGGTGACGCAGATACGCAGTATTTT
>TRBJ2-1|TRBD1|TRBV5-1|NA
CASSGDSSYNEQFF
TGCGCCAGCTCCGGGGACAGCTCCTACAATGAGCAGTTCTTC
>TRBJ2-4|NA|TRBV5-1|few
CASSLVLGSNIQYF
TGCGCCAGCAGCTTGGTTCTGGGAAGTAACATTCAGTACTTC
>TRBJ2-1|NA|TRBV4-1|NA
CASSQVGSMRGNEQFF
TGCGCCAGCAGCCAAGTTGGGTCGATGCGGGGCAATGAGCAGTTCTTC
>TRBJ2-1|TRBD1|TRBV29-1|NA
CSVRGTGGGPVRFWEQFF
TGCAGCGTCCGGGGCACAGGGGGCGGCCCGGTTCGCTTTTGGGAGCAGTTCTTC
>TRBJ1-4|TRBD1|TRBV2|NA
CASSEVRDRISGKLFF
TGTGCCAGCAGTGAAGTTAGGGACAGGATATCGGGAAAACTGTTTTTT
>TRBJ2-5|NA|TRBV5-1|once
CASSPGETQYF
TGCGCCAGCAGCCCGGGAGAGACCCAGTACTTC
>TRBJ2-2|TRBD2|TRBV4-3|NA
CASSQGGEREAGELFF
TGCGCCAGCAGCCAAGGGGGGGAGCGGGAGGCCGGGGAGCTGTTTTTT
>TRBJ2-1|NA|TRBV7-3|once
CASSSRGSVAYNEQFF
TGTGCCAGCAGCTCTCGGGGTAGCGTCGCCTACAATGAGCAGTTCTTC
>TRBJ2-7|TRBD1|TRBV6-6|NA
CASSPRDRGYEQYF
TGTGCCAGCAGCCCCCGGGACAGGGGCTACGAGCAGTACTTC
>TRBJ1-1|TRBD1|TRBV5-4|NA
CASSLEGQGREAFF
TGTGCCAGCAGCTTGGAGGGACAGGGTCGTGAAGCTTTCTTT
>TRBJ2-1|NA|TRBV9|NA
CASGWHNEQFF
TGTGCCAGCGGCTGGCACAATGAGCAGTTCTTC
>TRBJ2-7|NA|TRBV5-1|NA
CASSLAIGPYGQYF
TGCGCCAGCAGCTTGGCCATCGGACCCTACGGGCAGTACTTC
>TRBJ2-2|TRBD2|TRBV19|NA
CASSILAGGSGELFF
TGTGCCAGTAGTATACTAGCGGGAGGATCTGGGGAGCTGTTTTTT
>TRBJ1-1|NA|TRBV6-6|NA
CASSRSEAAFF
TGTGCCAGCAGTCGCTCGGAGGCGGCTTTCTTT
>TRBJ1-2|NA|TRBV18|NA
CASSQSRVVDDGYTF
TGTGCCAGCTCACAAAGCAGGGTAGTAGACGATGGCTACACCTTC
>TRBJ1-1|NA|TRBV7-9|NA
CASSHGQILNTEAFF
TGTGCCAGCAGCCATGGACAGATCTTGAACACTGAAGCTTTCTTT
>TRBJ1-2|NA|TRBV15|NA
CATSREVYSNYGYTF
TGTGCCACCAGCAGAGAGGTCTACTCTAACTATGGCTACACCTTC
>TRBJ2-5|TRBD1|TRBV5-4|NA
CASSLATGGQQETQYF
TGTGCCAGCAGCTTGGCCACAGGGGGTCAGCAAGAGACCCAGTACTTC